Included here is one TCR beta chain sequence, with context. The trim removed 3 bases at V and 2 bases at J, leaving 10 bases unmatched. The CDR3 has 18 amino acids. Germline lookup yields CDR1 KGHSH and CDR2 LQKENI. Clones were read by immunoSEQ multiplex PCR, and TCRdb kept only the in-frame ones, dropping some. The sample contains under 100,000 clones, about 80% of which appear only once. This entry comes from a study of glioma-infiltrating T cells after dendritic cell vaccination. This TCR came from a human donor with glioblastoma. The sample was blood, taken before dendritic cell vaccination. The gene calls are TRBV18 and TRBJ2-5, with 12 bases lining up with TRBD2. Written as DNA, the CDR3 is TGTGCCAGCTCACCTCAGATTCTAGCGGGGGGGATTCAAGAGACCCAGTACTTC. Residues: CASSPQILAGGIQETQYF. Full variable domain (missing parts from reference TRBV18 and TRBJ2-5): NAGVMQNPRHLVRRRGQEARLRCSPMKGHSHVYWYRQLPEEGLKFMVYLQKENIIDESGMPKERFSAEFPKEGPSILRIQQVVRGDSAAYFCASSPQILAGGIQETQYFGPGTRLLVL.